Sequencing of this TCR beta chain was carried out in a study of identical twins. Study results and caveats: Partly confounded zero-insertion analyses could result from invariant MAIT and iNKT cells. In drawing conclusions, the study used cross-sectional statistical analysis and did not follow the same donors.

Template switching introduced a universal primer site, and the cDNA bore unique molecular identifiers. TCRdb itself ran the 5' RACE reads through MiXCR, one entry per CDR3 protein. Of around 240,000 distinct CDR3 sequences detected, over 9.5% appear once; the ten largest clones hold approximately 9.1%. There are many counts of this clonotype. Its antigen is still unknown. CDR3 size: 15 residues. CDR1 is LGHNA, CDR2 YSLEER, per germline. V lost 3 bases, J lost 4 bases, and 3 bases stayed unmatched. Sequencing was performed on memory T cells sorted from blood. V and J are TRBV4-3 and TRBJ2-7; 13 nucleotides agree with TRBD2. The sequence was obtained from a man in his fifties in good health. The CDR3 protein is CASSQGLAGRYEQYF. The CDR3 DNA sequence: TGCGCCAGCAGCCAGGGACTAGCGGGAAGGTACGAGCAGTACTTC.